This TCR beta chain was identified in a study of blood T cell repertoires in COVID-19 (dated by TCRdb to the early 2020s). Concerning the study at large: The collaborator samples originated in the United States, Italy and Spain and spanned the acute and convalescent phases of COVID-19. The material from the prospective study consisted of cDNA or gDNA derived from T cells, B-cell-depleted T cells, or PBMCs. Deeply sampled blood TCRbeta repertoires from subjects exposed to, actively infected with, or recovered from COVID-19 were included in the dataset. The repertoires were made available in a free public database intended to serve as a resource for research on the immune response to SARS-CoV-2. Samples were obtained from the ongoing ImmuneRACE study (first 160 participants) and from over 1,000 subjects provided by 6 global collaborators. The sample metadata nearly always contained a de-identified subject ID, COVID-19 status, age in years and sex. HLA class I and class II types, where available, came from metadata supplied by the sample provider rather than from assay-based typing. Beyond this particular receptor, the publication reports: How much clinical and demographic metadata was included differed by source and by participant, and the metadata was provided uncurated.

The CDR3 numbers 12 residues from cysteine through phenylalanine. The kept DNA is CDR3 alone, 36 bases in frame from the first base. Reading the germline V gene gives CDR1 SGHDN and CDR2 FVKESK. Trimming removed 4 bases from V and 9 bases from J, leaving 12 bases between the germline ends. Collaborating institutions collected whole blood in K2EDTA tubes following their own protocols. For TCRbeta analysis, collaborators shipped samples in one of three forms: frozen whole blood, isolated PBMCs, or DNA extracted from either of those sample types. Comment on this clone: The clone's antigen remains unknown. No per-base quality is available; no much larger clone lies one base away.

TCRbeta CDR3 regions were amplified from genomic DNA by means of the immunoSEQ Assay, a bias-controlled multiplex PCR. Under the source paper's analysis protocol: Nucleated cell counts per sample were estimated from amplification of reference gene primers within the assay. Sequence reads were collapsed and filtered to measure the absolute abundance of every unique TCRbeta CDR3 rearrangement. Productive Simpson clonality was computed per sample as the square root of Simpson's diversity index over productive rearrangements. TCRdb re-hosts the immuneACCESS table, in-frame sequences only. Its copies lack some clones; in the studies checked, an unresolved V gene accounts for under half of them, and the cause for the rest is not known. V and J calls and clone size are as listed in that table; D and trimming were resolved from the DNA. For this sample there are roughly 110,000 clones; 85% to 95% appear just once. In total, the top ten clones hold approximately 1.2% of the sample.

This sequence uses TRBV14 and TRBJ1-2, and the D gene may be TRBD1, 6 bases matching. Sequencing used peripheral blood. This TCR came from a woman aged 30 to 39 with acute or convalescent COVID-19. The CDR3 region: CASSLTGLRYTF. The DNA sequence is given as TGTGCCAGCAGCCTCACAGGGTTACGCTACACCTTC.